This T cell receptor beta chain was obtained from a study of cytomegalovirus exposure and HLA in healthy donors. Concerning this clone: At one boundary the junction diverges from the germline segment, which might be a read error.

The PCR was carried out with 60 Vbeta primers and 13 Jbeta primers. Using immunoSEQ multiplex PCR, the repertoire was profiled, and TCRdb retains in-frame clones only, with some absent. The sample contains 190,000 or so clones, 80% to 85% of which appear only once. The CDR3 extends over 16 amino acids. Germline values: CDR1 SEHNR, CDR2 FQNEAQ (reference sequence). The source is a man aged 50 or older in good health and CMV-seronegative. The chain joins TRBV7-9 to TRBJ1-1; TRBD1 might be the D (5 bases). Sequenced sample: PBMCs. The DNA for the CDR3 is TGTTCCAGCAGCTTAGGCAGGGCTCAGGCTAGCACTGAAGCTTTCTTT. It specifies CSSSLGRAQASTEAFF.